This T cell receptor beta chain was profiled in a study of T cell changes during pregnancy in multiple sclerosis (dated by TCRdb to between 2017 and 2020). Study-wide context: The study looked at changes in the T cell repertoire across pregnancy in women with multiple sclerosis.

Turning to this clone: This receptor's antigen is unknown. The input lacks base qualities; no much larger clone sits a single base away.

The CDR3 has 13 amino acids, counting the end cysteine and phenylalanine. Just CDR3 DNA is preserved here, 39 bases in frame from base 1. A distance of 13 bases separates the germline ends of V and J, which lose 6 bases and 8 bases respectively. The germline V gene yields MDHEN for CDR1 and SYDVKM for CDR2. The method was the immunoSEQ multiplex PCR assay. TCRdb limited this immuneACCESS table to in-frame rearrangements with V and J called. A share of clones is missing; checked studies link under half to unresolved V genes, and the rest is unexplained. In this sample the table shows 45,000 to 60,000 clones, around 92% of which occur a single time. In total, the top ten clones hold 1% to 1.5% of the sample.

The source of this sequence is a female donor in good health, enrolled as a control in a pregnancy study. Material: peripheral blood, obtained after pregnancy. In this chain, TRBV28 is recombined with TRBJ1-4; possibly the D gene is TRBD1, per 5 matching bases. The CDR3 protein: CASRIRVPEKLFF. The DNA sequence is TGTGCCAGCAGAATCAGGGTCCCCGAAAAACTGTTTTTT.